This TCR beta chain is from a study of T-cell memory formation after mild COVID-19. The study's findings and limits: CD4+ contracting clones lay mainly in CM and EM, CD8+ ones in EMRA. Clones that contracted from day 15 to 85 had balanced CD4/CD8; later expanders were CD4+ biased.

Comments on this clonotype: Its antigen is still unknown.

TCR alpha and TCR beta cDNA libraries carrying sample barcodes and UMIs came from 5'RACE with constant-segment primers. A single record per CDR3 protein comes from TCRdb applying MiXCR to the 5' RACE reads. The sample holds about 390,000 distinct CDR3 sequences, approximately 15% seen once. Trimming took 0 bases from V and 4 from J, leaving 16 bases between them. The germline CDR1 and CDR2 sequences are SGHDN and FVKESK. This CDR3 is 17 amino acids long. The specimen was PBMCs or a T cell subset sorted from them (not recorded which). The chain combines TRBV14 with TRBJ2-1; D is perhaps TRBD1 or TRBD2 (6 bases each). This sequence was found in a man between 18 and 29 years old who had mild COVID-19 (a few samples of this study predate the infection). Cell type and time point are not known. The CDR3 nucleotides are TGTGCCAGCAGCCAAGAAGGGGGGCCCTCCGCGTACAATGAGCAGTTCTTC. Amino acid sequence: CASSQEGGPSAYNEQFF.